A single sample gave rise to the 14 T cell receptor beta chains below, sequenced in a study of CD8 T cells in ankylosing spondylitis. TCRdb reanalysed the 5' RACE reads using MiXCR and keeps one entry per CDR3 protein. The table includes about 360,000 distinct CDR3 sequences, approximately 22% detected once. Sequenced material: blood, either unsorted or a sorted T cell fraction (not recorded which). The receptors stem from a male donor with ankylosing spondylitis or in good health (not recorded which).

The chain has TRBV28 and TRBJ2-2, with 7 bases aligning to TRBD1. Germline V gene data show CDR1 as MDHEN and CDR2 as SYDVKM. J was trimmed by 6 bases and V by 6 bases; bases with no gene match: 10. This CDR3 is 15 amino acids long. The CDR3 loop reads CASSPDRVSAGELFF. The DNA of the CDR3 is TGTGCCAGCAGCCCTGACAGGGTATCTGCCGGGGAGCTGTTTTTT.

This chain connects TRBV5-6 to TRBJ2-1, with D possibly being TRBD2 (5 bases). CDR1 SGHDT and CDR2 YYEEEE come from the germline V gene. There are 13 residues in the CDR3. Trimming stripped 2 bases from V and 9 bases from J, with 12 bases between. CDR3 in DNA: TGTGCCAGCAGCTTTTCGGGGTTTGGTGAGCAGTTCTTC. Amino acid sequence: CASSFSGFGEQFF. The full variable domain, its missing parts supplied by reference TRBV5-6 and TRBJ2-1, is DAGVTQSPTHLIKTRGQQVTLRCSPKSGHDTVSWYQQALGQGPQFIFQYYEEEERQRGNFPDRFSGHQFPNYSSELNVNALLLGDSALYLCASSFSGFGEQFFGPGTRLTVL.

The rearrangement links TRBV29-1 to TRBJ2-1; tentatively, D is TRBD1 or TRBD2 (6 bases each). The CDR3 runs to 11 residues. Germline-derived CDR1 and CDR2 are SQVTM and ANQGSEA. Trimming shortened V by 7 bases and J by 12 bases, and 16 bases separated the two germline ends. This CDR3 is CSARGTLGQFF. Written as DNA, the CDR3 is TGCAGCGCAAGGGGGACTCTGGGGCAGTTCTTC.

This clonotype was counted only a few times. The chain employs TRBV16 and TRBJ2-7, with 9 bases lining up with TRBD1. The CDR3 has 15 amino acids. V lost 4 bases and J lost 5; bases outside the gene matches: 9. Per germline, CDR1 KGHSY and CDR2 FQNENV. The CDR3 nucleotides read TGTGCCAGCAGCCGACCGGGACAGGGAAAACACGAGCAGTACTTC. This sequence encodes CASSRPGQGKHEQYF.

This clonotype was counted many times. J is TRBJ2-1 and V is TRBV28; D remains ambiguous. CDR1 and CDR2 from the germline V gene are MDHEN and SYDVKM. The CDR3 totals 13 residues. V lost 6 bases and J lost 1, with 7 bases in between. In nucleotides, the CDR3 is TGTGCCAGCAGACCCGGGTCCTACAATGAGCAGTTCTTC. Amino acids: CASRPGSYNEQFF.

This rearrangement joins TRBV12-3 or TRBV12-4 to TRBJ2-1; TRBD2 matches 12 bases. This CDR3 is built from 15 residues. J gave up 7 bases and V 2 bases, and 3 bases lay outside the gene matches. The CDR3 DNA is TGTGCCAGCAGTTTACCCGGACTAGCGGGAAATGAGCAGTTCTTC. Residues: CASSLPGLAGNEQFF.

V and J are TRBV4-1 and TRBJ2-2, with no clear D. Germline V CDR1 and CDR2: MGHRA, YSYEKL. V lost 4 bases and J lost 1, with 13 bases in between. There are 16 residues in the CDR3. This chain's CDR3 is CASSPPLGLNTGELFF. The CDR3 bases are TGCGCCAGCAGCCCCCCCCTGGGCCTGAACACCGGGGAGCTGTTTTTT.

This clonotype was found a few times. The chain has TRBV29-1 and TRBJ2-7; D is tentatively TRBD1 or TRBD2 (5 bases each). V lost 7 bases and J lost 7, with 17 bases in between. Germline values: CDR1 SQVTM, CDR2 ANQGSEA. This CDR3 spans 12 amino acids. CDR3 amino acids: CSARRSGNEQYF. As DNA, the CDR3 is TGCAGCGCCCGGAGGTCAGGGAATGAGCAGTACTTC.

There are a few counts of this clonotype. In DNA form, the CDR3 reads TGCAGTGCTAAGACTGAGAACACCGGGGAGCTGTTTTTT. It encodes CSAKTENTGELFF. The V gene is TRBV20-1, the J gene TRBJ2-2; D gene unclear. Germline values: CDR1 DFQATT, CDR2 SNEGSKA (reference sequence). The CDR3 has 13 amino acids. Trimming stripped 4 bases from V and 1 base from J, with 7 bases between.

This clonotype was seen many times. The V call is TRBV5-6, the J call TRBJ2-3, with TRBD2 identical over 8 bases. CDR1 and CDR2 (germline): SGHDT, YYEEEE. The junction had 6 bases not matched to a gene; V was cut back by 4 bases and J by 2 bases. The CDR3 sequence is 15 residues long. The CDR3 loop is CASSLRGGLTDTQYF. CDR3 bases: TGTGCCAGCAGCCTTCGGGGGGGTCTCACAGATACGCAGTATTTT.

The chain is built from TRBV12-3 or TRBV12-4 and TRBJ2-3; no clear D gene. Trimming pared 3 bases from V and 3 bases from J, leaving 7 bases between. The CDR3 contains 13 residues. CDR3 residues: CASSFGLTDTQYF. The CDR3 DNA is TGTGCCAGCAGTTTTGGCTTAACAGATACGCAGTATTTT.

The chain recombines TRBV7-9 with TRBJ2-5; D may be TRBD2 (5 bases). V lost 4 bases and J 3 bases, leaving 18 bases between the germline ends. Germline CDR1 is SEHNR and CDR2 is FQNEAQ (reference sequence). The CDR3 spans 16 residues. CDR3 nucleotide sequence: TGTGCCAGCAGCTCGACCCTAGGGAGCTGGGAAGAGACCCAGTACTTC. Its protein product is CASSSTLGSWEETQYF.

This rearrangement joins TRBV15 to TRBJ2-2; D uncertain. The CDR3 spans 14 residues. Per germline, CDR1 LNHNV and CDR2 YYDKDF (reference sequence). The germline V and J ends were trimmed by 5 bases and 1 base, with 8 bases remaining between them. The chain's CDR3 is CATSGPQNTGELFF. The CDR3, as DNA: TGTGCCACCAGCGGGCCACAGAACACCGGGGAGCTGTTTTTT. Full variable domain (missing parts from reference TRBV15 and TRBJ2-2): DAMVIQNPRYQVTQFGKPVTLSCSQTLNHNVMYWYQQKSSQAPKLLFHYYDKDFNNEADTPDNFQSRRPNTSFCFLDIRSPGLGDTAMYLCATSGPQNTGELFFGEGSRLTVL.

This clonotype was observed many times. The DNA for the CDR3 is TGTGCCAGCAGTTTCGGGTCCTACGAGCAGTACTTC. Its protein is CASSFGSYEQYF. The chain couples TRBV12-3 or TRBV12-4 to TRBJ2-7; D unclear. This CDR3 contains 12 residues. The V gene lost 3 bases and the J gene lost 1 base, with 4 bases spanning the gap.